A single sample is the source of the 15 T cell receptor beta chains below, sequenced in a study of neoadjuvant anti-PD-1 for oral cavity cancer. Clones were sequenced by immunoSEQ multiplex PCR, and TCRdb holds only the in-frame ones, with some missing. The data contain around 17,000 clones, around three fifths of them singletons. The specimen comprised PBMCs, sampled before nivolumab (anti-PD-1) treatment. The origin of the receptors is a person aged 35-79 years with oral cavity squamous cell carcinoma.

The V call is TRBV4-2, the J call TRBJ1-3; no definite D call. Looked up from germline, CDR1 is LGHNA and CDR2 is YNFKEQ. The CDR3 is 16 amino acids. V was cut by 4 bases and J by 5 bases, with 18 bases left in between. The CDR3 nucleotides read TGTGCCAGCAGCCTGGACTTGGGCCAGAGTCGAAACACCATATATTTT. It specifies CASSLDLGQSRNTIYF.

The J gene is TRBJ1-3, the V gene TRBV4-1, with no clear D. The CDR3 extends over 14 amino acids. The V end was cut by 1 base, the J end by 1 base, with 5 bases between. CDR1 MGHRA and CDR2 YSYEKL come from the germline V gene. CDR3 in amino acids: CASSQVLSGNTIYF. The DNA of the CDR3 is TGCGCCAGCAGCCAAGTTTTATCTGGAAACACCATATATTTT.

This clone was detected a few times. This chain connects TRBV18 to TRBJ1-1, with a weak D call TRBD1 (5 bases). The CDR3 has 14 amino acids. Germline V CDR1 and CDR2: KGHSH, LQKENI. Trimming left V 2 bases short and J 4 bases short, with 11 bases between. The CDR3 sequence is CASSPARGSTEAFF. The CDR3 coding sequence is TGTGCCAGCTCACCAGCGAGGGGTTCCACTGAAGCTTTCTTT.

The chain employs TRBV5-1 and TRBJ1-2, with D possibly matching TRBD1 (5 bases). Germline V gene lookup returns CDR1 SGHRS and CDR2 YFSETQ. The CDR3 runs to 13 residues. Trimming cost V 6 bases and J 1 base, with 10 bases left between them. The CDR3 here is CASTVGVNYGYTF. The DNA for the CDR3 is TGCGCCAGCACTGTGGGGGTTAACTATGGCTACACCTTC.

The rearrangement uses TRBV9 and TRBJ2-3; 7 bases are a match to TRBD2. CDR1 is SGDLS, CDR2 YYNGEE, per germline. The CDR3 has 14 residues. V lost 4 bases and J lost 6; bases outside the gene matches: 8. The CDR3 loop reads CASSPRLALDTQYF. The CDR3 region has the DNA TGTGCCAGCAGCCCGCGACTAGCCCTCGATACGCAGTATTTT. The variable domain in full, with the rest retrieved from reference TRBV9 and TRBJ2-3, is DSGVTQTPKHLITATGQRVTLRCSPRSGDLSVYWYQQSLDQGLQFLIQYYNGEERAKGNILERFSAQQFPDLHSELNLSSLELGDSALYFCASSPRLALDTQYFGPGTRLTVL.

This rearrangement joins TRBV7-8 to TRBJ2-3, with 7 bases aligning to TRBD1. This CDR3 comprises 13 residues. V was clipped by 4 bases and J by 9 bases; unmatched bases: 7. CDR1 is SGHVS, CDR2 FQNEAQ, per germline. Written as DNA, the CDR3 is TGTGCCAGCAGCTCCGAAGGGGGCATCACGCAGTATTTT. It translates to CASSSEGGITQYF.

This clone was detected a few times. DNA of the CDR3: TGTGCCAGCAGCCAAACGACTAGCGCTGAGAGTAATGAGCAGTTCTTC. Translating gives CASSQTTSAESNEQFF. The V call is TRBV7-9, the J call TRBJ2-1; 8 bases map to TRBD2. Trimming at V came to 5 bases and at J to 7 bases, leaving 13 bases not matched to a gene. Germline V gene sequence: CDR1 SEHNR, CDR2 FQNEAQ (reference sequence). This CDR3 is built from 16 residues.

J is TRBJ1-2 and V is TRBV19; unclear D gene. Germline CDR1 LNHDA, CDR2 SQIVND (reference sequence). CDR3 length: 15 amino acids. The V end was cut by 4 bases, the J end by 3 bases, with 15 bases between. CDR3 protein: CASSSLTESDYGYTF. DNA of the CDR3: TGTGCCAGTAGTAGTCTCACGGAAAGCGACTATGGCTACACCTTC.

The CDR3 DNA sequence: TGTGCCAGCAGCTTCCAGGGTACGGAGACCCAGTACTTC. Translated: CASSFQGTETQYF. The J gene is TRBJ2-5, the V gene TRBV11-3, with a weak D call TRBD1 (5 bases). The CDR3 contains 13 residues. Between the trimmed V and J ends, which lost 3 bases and 5 bases, there was a span of 10 bases. CDR1 SGHNT and CDR2 YENEEA come from the germline V gene. Based on the CDR3 plus reference TRBV11-3 and TRBJ2-5, the full variable domain is EAGVVQSPRYKIIEKKQPVAFWCNPISGHNTLYWYLQNLGQGPELLIRYENEEAVDDSQLPKDRFSAERLKGVDSTLKIQPAELGDSAVYLCASSFQGTETQYFGPGTRLLVL.

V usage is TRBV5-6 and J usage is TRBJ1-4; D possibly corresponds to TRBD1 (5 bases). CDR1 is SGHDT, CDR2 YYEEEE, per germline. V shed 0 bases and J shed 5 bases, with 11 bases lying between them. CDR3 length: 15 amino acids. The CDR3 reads CASSLAGGGNEKLFF. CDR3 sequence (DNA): TGTGCCAGCAGCTTGGCCGGGGGAGGGAATGAAAAACTGTTTTTT.

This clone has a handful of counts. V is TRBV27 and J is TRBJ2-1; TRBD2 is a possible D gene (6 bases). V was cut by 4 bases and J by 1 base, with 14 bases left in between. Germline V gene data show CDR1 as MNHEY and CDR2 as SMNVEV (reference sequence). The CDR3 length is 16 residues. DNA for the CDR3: TGTGCCAGCAGTTGGGCCGGCGGGAATTCCTACAATGAGCAGTTCTTC. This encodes CASSWAGGNSYNEQFF.

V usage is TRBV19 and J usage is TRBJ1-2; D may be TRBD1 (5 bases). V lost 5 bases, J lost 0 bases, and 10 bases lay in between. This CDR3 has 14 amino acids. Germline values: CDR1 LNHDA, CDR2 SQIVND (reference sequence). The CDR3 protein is CASSQQGSNYGYTF. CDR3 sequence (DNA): TGTGCCAGTAGTCAGCAGGGTTCTAACTATGGCTACACCTTC. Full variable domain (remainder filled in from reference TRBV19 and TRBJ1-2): DGGITQSPKYLFRKEGQNVTLSCEQNLNHDAMYWYRQDPGQGLRLIYYSQIVNDFQKGDIAEGYSVSREKKESFPLTVTSAQKNPTAFYLCASSQQGSNYGYTFGSGTRLTVV.

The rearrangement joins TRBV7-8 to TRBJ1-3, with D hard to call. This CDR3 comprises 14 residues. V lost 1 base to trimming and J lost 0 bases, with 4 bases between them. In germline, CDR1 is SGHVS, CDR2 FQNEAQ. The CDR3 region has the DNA TGTGCCAGCAGCTTAGAGGTCTCTGGAAACACCATATATTTT. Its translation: CASSLEVSGNTIYF.

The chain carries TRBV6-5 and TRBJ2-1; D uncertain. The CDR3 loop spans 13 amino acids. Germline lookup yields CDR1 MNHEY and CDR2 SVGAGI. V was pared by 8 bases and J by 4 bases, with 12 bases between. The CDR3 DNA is TGTGCCAGCGTTGGTTCTACGTACAATGAGCAGTTCTTC. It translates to CASVGSTYNEQFF.

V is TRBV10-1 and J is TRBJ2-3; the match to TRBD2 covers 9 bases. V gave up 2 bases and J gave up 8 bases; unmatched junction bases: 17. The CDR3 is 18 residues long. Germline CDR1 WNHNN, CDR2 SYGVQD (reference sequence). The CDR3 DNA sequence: TGCGCCAGCAGTGAGGGGAAACCGGGACTAGCCCCGTCCGGTACGCAGTATTTT. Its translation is CASSEGKPGLAPSGTQYF.